The 24 T cell receptor beta chains listed next were all sequenced from one sample in a study of cytomegalovirus exposure and HLA in healthy donors. 60 Vbeta and 13 Jbeta primers were used in PCR. Using immunoSEQ multiplex PCR, the repertoire was profiled, and TCRdb retains in-frame clones only, with some absent. The repertoire includes some 100,000 clones, about four fifths of them detected once, and 3.5% to 5% sits in the top ten. Sample: PBMCs. The receptor set was obtained from a female donor in good health and CMV-seropositive.

This chain links TRBV19 with TRBJ1-2; D uncertain. The CDR3 covers 15 residues. The germline V gene encodes CDR1 LNHDA and CDR2 SQIVND (reference sequence). V was shortened by 3 bases and J by 0 bases, with 11 bases between the two germline ends. For the CDR3, the DNA is TGTGCCAGTAGTATGCCAGGCCTTACTAACTATGGCTACACCTTC. It is translated as CASSMPGLTNYGYTF.

This chain joins TRBV30 and TRBJ2-7, with TRBD2 matching 7 bases. The CDR3 totals 13 residues. V lost 2 bases, J lost 3 bases, and 4 bases stayed unmatched. The germline V gene encodes CDR1 GTSNPN and CDR2 SVGIG (reference sequence). The CDR3 nucleotides read TGTGCCTGGAGTTCGTCTAGCGGCTACGAGCAGTACTTC. This translates into CAWSSSSGYEQYF. Full variable domain (rest looked up from reference TRBV30 and TRBJ2-7): SQTIHQWPATLVQPVGSPLSLECTVEGTSNPNLYWYRQAAGRGLQLLFYSVGIGQISSEVPQNLSASRPQDRQFILSSKKLLLSDSGFYLCAWSSSSGYEQYFGPGTRLTVT.

The chain employs TRBV19 and TRBJ2-2; D possibly corresponds to TRBD1 (5 bases). V was shortened by 5 bases and J by 4 bases, with 14 bases between the two germline ends. The CDR3 is 15 amino acids. Germline lookup yields CDR1 LNHDA and CDR2 SQIVND (reference sequence). The chain's CDR3 is CASSAHRSRTGELFF. The CDR3 nucleotides are TGTGCCAGTAGTGCCCACAGGAGTCGCACCGGGGAGCTGTTTTTT. Drawing the rest from reference TRBV19 and TRBJ2-2, the complete variable domain is DGGITQSPKYLFRKEGQNVTLSCEQNLNHDAMYWYRQDPGQGLRLIYYSQIVNDFQKGDIAEGYSVSREKKESFPLTVTSAQKNPTAFYLCASSAHRSRTGELFFGEGSRLTVL.

In its sample, this clone was seen a few times. The J gene is TRBJ2-7, the V gene TRBV6-5, with 8 bases that match TRBD1. Germline CDR1 is MNHEY and CDR2 is SVGAGI. CDR3 length: 14 residues. Trimming took 6 bases from V and 2 from J; bases not matched to a gene: 6. In DNA, the CDR3 is TGTGCCAGCAGCAAAGGGACAGGAGCCTACGAGCAGTACTTC. Translating gives CASSKGTGAYEQYF.

The V gene is TRBV5-1, the J gene TRBJ2-7; 9 bases fit TRBD1. The CDR3 sequence is 16 residues long. From germline, CDR1 is SGHRS and CDR2 YFSETQ. V lost 3 bases and J lost 1; bases outside the gene matches: 8. DNA for the CDR3: TGCGCCAGCAGCTGGGACAGGGAGAAAGTTTCCTACGAGCAGTACTTC. Its translation is CASSWDREKVSYEQYF.

The chain recombines TRBV6-5 with TRBJ1-3, with 8 bases matching TRBD1. Germline V gives CDR1 MNHEY, CDR2 SVGAGI. The J segment lost 0 bases and the V segment lost 5 bases, leaving 3 bases of the junction unmatched. The CDR3 is made up of 15 amino acids. The CDR3 DNA is TGTGCCAGCAGTGCCGGGACAGGCTCTGGAAACACCATATATTTT. Translating gives CASSAGTGSGNTIYF.

This clone has only one observation. The rearrangement links TRBV25-1 to TRBJ2-3; no reliable D call. The CDR3 sequence is 15 residues long. Germline V CDR1 and CDR2: MGHDK, SYGVNS. V lost 4 bases and J 2 bases, leaving 13 bases between the germline ends. CDR3 sequence: CASSALGTFTDTQYF. CDR3 coding DNA: TGTGCCAGCAGTGCCTTGGGCACCTTCACAGATACGCAGTATTTT.

A few counts support this clone. The rearrangement links TRBV9 to TRBJ2-1; D ambiguous. Trimming removed 2 bases at V and 10 bases at J, with 10 bases between. Germline V gene lookup returns CDR1 SGDLS and CDR2 YYNGEE. This CDR3 has 12 residues. CDR3 loop: CASSVPQAEQFF. The CDR3 nucleotides are TGTGCCAGCAGCGTCCCCCAAGCGGAGCAGTTCTTC.

This chain joins TRBV7-9 and TRBJ2-3, with unresolved D. In germline, CDR1 is SEHNR, CDR2 FQNEAQ (reference sequence). V gave up 3 bases and J gave up 0 bases, with 10 bases separating them. The CDR3 extends over 15 amino acids. CDR3 DNA sequence: TGTGCCAGCAGCTTCGGCGGCAGTAGCACAGATACGCAGTATTTT. Amino acids: CASSFGGSSTDTQYF.

About this clone: The identical CDR3 is also encoded by other nucleotide sequences in the sample. The J gene is TRBJ1-3, the V gene TRBV7-5; the table gives TRBD1 as D, unverified against the DNA. TRBV7-5 has pseudogene status. The length of the CDR3 is 16 residues. The CDR3 DNA follows: TGTGTCAGAAGCAAAGCGGCCAGGGGGAAGAAAAACACCATATATTTT. This gives the protein CVRSKAARGKKNTIYF.

This clone was detected a few times. The CDR3 bases are TGTGCCTGGAGTTCAGGGGACAGGCTGGCTGGGTCACCCCTCCACTTT. Amino acid sequence: CAWSSGDRLAGSPLHF. The chain recombines TRBV30 with TRBJ1-6, with 8 bases fitting TRBD1. CDR3 length: 16 residues. The V gene end was trimmed by 2 bases and the J gene end by 10 bases; junction bases not matched to a gene: 13. The germline V gene encodes CDR1 GTSNPN and CDR2 SVGIG (reference sequence).

The J gene is TRBJ1-5, the V gene TRBV14; the D is unclear. The V gene's germline CDR1 is SGHDN and CDR2 FVKESK. The CDR3 length is 12 residues. V shed 1 base and J shed 9 bases, with 7 bases lying between them. The CDR3: CASSQAVGPQHF. The CDR3 DNA reads TGTGCCAGCAGCCAAGCGGTCGGGCCCCAGCATTTT.

This clone was seen only once. The chain is built from TRBV30 and TRBJ1-1; no definite D call. V was pared by 3 bases and J by 4 bases, with 9 bases between. The CDR3 consists of 12 residues. CDR1 GTSNPN and CDR2 SVGIG come from the germline V gene (reference sequence). The CDR3 region is CAWRREITEAFF. CDR3 bases: TGTGCCTGGAGGAGAGAAATCACTGAAGCTTTCTTT.

For the CDR3, the DNA is TGTGCCAGCAGCCCATCACTAGCGGGGGCCTCCTACGAGCAGTACTTC. Amino acid sequence: CASSPSLAGASYEQYF. The genes are TRBV11-2 and TRBJ2-7; 11 positions match TRBD2. This CDR3 has 16 residues. Unmatched junction bases numbered 6, after V lost 5 bases and J lost 0 bases. Germline V gene sequence: CDR1 SGHAT, CDR2 FQNNGV.

The gene calls are TRBV6-5 and TRBJ1-5; maybe TRBD1 (6 bases). Trimming pared 6 bases from V and 6 bases from J, leaving 15 bases between. The germline CDR1 and CDR2 sequences are MNHEY and SVGAGI. The CDR3 runs to 14 residues. The CDR3 DNA follows: TGTGCCAGCAGAGAATATACAGGGACTCAGCCCCAGCATTTT. Protein sequence: CASREYTGTQPQHF.

V and J are TRBV18 and TRBJ1-4, with a possible D match to TRBD1 (6 bases). CDR1 KGHSH and CDR2 LQKENI come from the germline V gene. CDR3 length equals 14 residues. Trimming shortened V by 4 bases and J by 7 bases, and 13 bases separated the two germline ends. CDR3 DNA sequence: TGTGCCAGCTCACACATACAGGGTCCTGAAAAACTGTTTTTT. It codes for CASSHIQGPEKLFF.

In nucleotides, the CDR3 is TGTGCAAGTCGCTTGGACAGGGAGACCCAGTACTTC. It yields the protein CASRLDRETQYF. V usage is TRBV12-2 and J usage is TRBJ2-5; the table's D call, TRBD1, has no DNA check behind it. TRBV12-2 is recorded as a pseudogene. This CDR3 spans 12 amino acids.

CDR3 DNA sequence: TGTGCCTGGAGTGGTAGGACACTGAACACTGAAGCTTTCTTT. This codes for CAWSGRTLNTEAFF. This chain links TRBV30 with TRBJ1-1, with a possible D match to TRBD1 (5 bases). Trimming shortened V by 1 base and J by 0 bases, and 9 bases separated the two germline ends. The CDR3 length is 14 residues. CDR1 and CDR2 from the germline V gene are GTSNPN and SVGIG (reference sequence).

This clone showed up just a few times. The CDR3 loop is CASSKDSGQTNTEAFF. CDR3 bases: TGTGCCAGCAGCAAAGATTCGGGACAGACGAACACTGAAGCTTTCTTT. The chain joins TRBV21-1 to TRBJ1-1; the table gives TRBD1 as D, unverified against the DNA. TRBV21-1 is marked as a pseudogene. The CDR3 has 16 residues.

The rearrangement joins TRBV30 to TRBJ2-5; 11 bases are a match to TRBD2. Trimming cost V 3 bases and J 0 bases; bases outside gene matches: 9. The germline CDR1 and CDR2 sequences are GTSNPN and SVGIG (reference sequence). This CDR3 has 17 residues. The CDR3 is CAWRGKASGRNQETQYF. The CDR3, as DNA: TGTGCCTGGAGGGGTAAGGCTAGCGGGAGGAACCAAGAGACCCAGTACTTC.

CDR3 bases: TGTGCCAGCAGGGGGGACAGGTGGGGGGTGACCCAGTACTTC. This translates into CASRGDRWGVTQYF. The V and J genes are TRBV6-1 and TRBJ2-5; 8 bases are a match to TRBD1. The CDR3 spans 14 residues. Trimming cost V 6 bases and J 7 bases; bases outside gene matches: 10. Germline loops: CDR1 MNHNS, CDR2 SASEGT.

This clone occurred a few times. The CDR3 sequence is CATSRGAGGTYEQYF. The CDR3 coding sequence is TGTGCCACCAGCAGAGGGGCGGGGGGAACCTACGAGCAGTACTTC. The V gene is TRBV15, the J gene TRBJ2-7; TRBD2 matches 8 bases. The junction had 4 bases not matched to a gene; V was cut back by 1 base and J by 2 bases. Germline lookup yields CDR1 LNHNV and CDR2 YYDKDF (reference sequence). The CDR3 runs to 15 residues.

The chain couples TRBV18 to TRBJ2-1; TRBD2 matches 12 bases. Germline trimming cut 6 bases from V and 6 bases from J; bases unmatched to any gene: 9. The CDR3 length is 16 residues. Germline loops: CDR1 KGHSH, CDR2 LQKENI. CDR3 amino acids: CASSYPGLAGSNEQFF. The CDR3 DNA follows: TGTGCCAGCTCGTACCCGGGACTAGCGGGCTCCAATGAGCAGTTCTTC.

The chain uses TRBV5-8 and TRBJ2-3; 8 nucleotides agree with TRBD2. Germline V gene lookup returns CDR1 SGHTS and CDR2 YDEGEE. The CDR3 has 16 residues. With V trimmed by 4 bases and J by 2 bases, 9 bases remained unmatched. CDR3 nucleotide sequence: TGTGCCAGCAGCGAAACGACTAGCGAGCTCACAGATACGCAGTATTTT. Translation gives CASSETTSELTDTQYF. Full variable domain (rest looked up from reference TRBV5-8 and TRBJ2-3): EAGVTQSPTHLIKTRGQQATLRCSPISGHTSVYWYQQALGLGLQFLLWYDEGEERNRGNFPPRFSGRQFPNYSSELNVNALELEDSALYLCASSETTSELTDTQYFGPGTRLTVL.